This entry concerns a single TCR beta chain. The antigen is undetermined. A read error is possible here, since a much larger clone lies one base away. The CDR3 does not close with the conserved phenylalanine or tryptophan, likely indicating a read error. CDR3 size: 15 residues. The germline V gene encodes CDR1 SGHDT and CDR2 YYEEEE. V was pared by 0 bases and J by 6 bases, with 13 bases between. Listed TCR primers and previously described methods were used for bulk TCR libraries. TCRdb used MiXCR to reprocess the PCR reads, holding one entry per CDR3 protein. The sample holds some 320,000 distinct CDR3 sequences, about a fifth seen once. These data come from a study of molecular identifiers for immune sequencing clone quantification. Study as a whole: Naive CD8 cell RNA, from around 20,000 or 100,000 cells, was split five ways in replicates, with four sequenced. Study results and limitations: Spiked Jurkat TCR RNA equal to one cell could reportedly be picked out among some 1 million naive cells. It was shown that clones above 20 RNA copies held over 97% of effector molecules, but under 1% in naive cells.

The sequencing sample was made of naive CD8+ T cells from blood, with Jurkat cell RNA spiked in. Subset reported: FACS-sorted CD8+CD4-CCR7+CD45RA+ naive T cells. V gene TRBV5-6 combines with J gene TRBJ1-5, with D possibly being TRBD1 (5 bases). The TCR was taken from a human donor in good health. Some libraries in this study had Jurkat cell RNA spiked in. Written as DNA, the CDR3 is TGTGCCAGCAGCTTGGCAGGGCGGGTAACTCAGCCCCAGCATCTT. This sequence encodes CASSLAGRVTQPQHL.